The clone carrying this T cell receptor (beta chain) was seen a few times. Its antigen is currently unknown. These data belong to a study of a mutant IDH1 vaccine in newly diagnosed glioma. Overall study: Once 4-6 weeks had passed after radiotherapy alone, vaccination started, or it started with temozolomide cycles. General observations from the study: Among all patients, vaccine-induced immune responses occurred in roughly 93%.

CDR3 length equals 14 residues. Germline V lookup: CDR1 MNHEY, CDR2 SMNVEV (reference sequence). Germline trimming cut 6 bases from V and 7 bases from J; bases unmatched to any gene: 6. Time point: week 11, during vaccination. One vaccine dose held 300 ug of mutant IDH1 20-mer peptide and came with topical imiquimod. Each of the donors came in with new WHO grade 3 or 4 astrocytomas that were IDH1-mutant and ATRX-lost. The data were produced by immunoSEQ multiplex PCR, yet TCRdb's version contains in-frame clones alone and is incomplete. The sample consists of under 65,000 clones, 75% to 85% of them appearing once.

Sample: PBMCs, taken from a glioma patient whose treatment included an IDH1 peptide vaccine. The origin of this receptor is a man between 45 and 60 years old with glioma. The chain employs TRBV27 and TRBJ1-4, with TRBD1 matching over 9 bases. The CDR3 nucleotides are TGTGCCAGCAGCATTACAGGGGGCATTGAAAAACTGTTTTTT. This gives the protein CASSITGGIEKLFF. The whole variable domain, remainder taken from reference TRBV27 and TRBJ1-4, is EAQVTQNPRYLITVTGKKLTVTCSQNMNHEYMSWYRQDPGLGLRQIYYSMNVEVTDKGDVPEGYKVSRKEKRNFPLILESPSPNQTSLYFCASSITGGIEKLFFGSGTQLSVL.